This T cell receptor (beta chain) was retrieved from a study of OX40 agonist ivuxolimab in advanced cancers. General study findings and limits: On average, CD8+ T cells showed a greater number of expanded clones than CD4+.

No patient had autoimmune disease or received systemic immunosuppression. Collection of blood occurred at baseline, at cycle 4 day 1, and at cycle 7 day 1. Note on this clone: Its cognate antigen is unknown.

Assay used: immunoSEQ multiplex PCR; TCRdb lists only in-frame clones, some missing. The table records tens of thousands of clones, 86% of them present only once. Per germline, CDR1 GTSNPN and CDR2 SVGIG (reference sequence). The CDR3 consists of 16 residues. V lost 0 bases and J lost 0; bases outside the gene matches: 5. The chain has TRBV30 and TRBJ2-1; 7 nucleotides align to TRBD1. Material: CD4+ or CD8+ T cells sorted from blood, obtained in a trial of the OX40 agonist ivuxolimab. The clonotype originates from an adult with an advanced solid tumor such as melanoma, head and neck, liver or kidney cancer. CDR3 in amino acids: CAWSVTWDSSYNEQFF. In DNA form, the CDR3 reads TGTGCCTGGAGTGTAACGTGGGACAGCTCCTACAATGAGCAGTTCTTC.